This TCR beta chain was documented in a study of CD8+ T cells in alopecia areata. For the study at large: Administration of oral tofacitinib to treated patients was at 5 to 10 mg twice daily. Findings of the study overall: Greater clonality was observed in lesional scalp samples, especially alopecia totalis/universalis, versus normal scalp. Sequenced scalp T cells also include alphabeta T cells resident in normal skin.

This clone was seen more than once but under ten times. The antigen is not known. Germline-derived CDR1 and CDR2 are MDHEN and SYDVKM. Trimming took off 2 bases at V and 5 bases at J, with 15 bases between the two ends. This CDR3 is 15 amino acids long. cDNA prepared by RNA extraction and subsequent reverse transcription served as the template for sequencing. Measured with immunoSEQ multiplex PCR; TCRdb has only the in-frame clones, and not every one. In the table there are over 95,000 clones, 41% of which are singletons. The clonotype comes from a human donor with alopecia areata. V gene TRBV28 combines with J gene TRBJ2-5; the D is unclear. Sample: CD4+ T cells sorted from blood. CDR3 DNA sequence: TGTGCCAGCAGTTTAGTTAGTAGACTGAGGGAGACCCAGTACTTC. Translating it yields CASSLVSRLRETQYF.